This T cell receptor (beta chain) was captured by sequencing in a study of T cell responses to AZD1222 COVID-19 vaccine. Sequenced by immunoSEQ multiplex PCR; TCRdb stores in-frame clones only, minus some. The sample yields about 120,000 clones, roughly 85% seen once. Trimming shortened V by 7 bases and J by 0 bases, and 12 bases separated the two germline ends. This CDR3 spans 15 amino acids. Germline V gene sequence: CDR1 MDHEN, CDR2 SYDVKM. Overall study results and limits: Recipients of two AZD1222 doses showed rising Spike-specific TCR breadth and depth. Researchers report vaccine-associated CD4 TCRs spanning spike, with dominance at 160-218 and 743-854. Donors skewed white British and female; clonal diversity was possibly underestimated.

A note on this clone: Its target is not known.

V gene TRBV28 combines with J gene TRBJ1-4; D ambiguous. The sample here was peripheral blood, taken on day 0 of MenACWY control vaccination. The sequence was obtained from an adult in good health. CDR3 sequence reads: CASTPPKSTNEKLFF. CDR3 sequence (DNA): TGTGCCAGCACCCCCCCAAAATCAACTAATGAAAAACTGTTTTTT.